This T cell receptor beta chain was sequenced during a study of T cell responses to AZD1222 COVID-19 vaccine. Study details: Researchers grouped second doses given at about 4 or about 12 weeks into one pool. Study conclusions and caveats: Spike-specific TCR breadth and depth both grew after two AZD1222 doses. A mostly white British donor set with more females was recruited, and clonal diversity was possibly underestimated.

Profiled with immunoSEQ multiplex PCR; TCRdb holds only in-frame clones, not every one. This sample has some 120,000 clones; approximately 84% occur once, and the top ten carry roughly 9.5%. Germline CDR1 LNHDA, CDR2 SQIVND (reference sequence). V lost 3 bases and J lost 7; bases outside the gene matches: 14. CDR3 length equals 17 residues. The table lists this clone with many counts. Antigen: not known. V is TRBV19 and J is TRBJ2-1; 8 bases are a match to TRBD2. The sample here was peripheral blood, taken on day 0 of AZD1222 vaccination. This clonotype originated in an adult in good health. CDR3 sequence (DNA): TGTGCCAGTAGTATCGACGGGGGGGCGTCTACTGGGAATGAGCAGTTCTTC. Protein: CASSIDGGASTGNEQFF.